A selection of T cell receptor beta chains follows, all from one sample in a study of blood T cell repertoires in COVID-19. TCRdb's copy holds only in-frame clones and misses some; the assay was immunoSEQ multiplex PCR. The repertoire holds 150,000 to 200,000 clones, with about 90% as singletons. The sequencing sample was made of peripheral blood. Source of these receptors: an older woman with COVID-19, enrolled during active disease. Both conserved end residues are part of each CDR3. A D gene is named only where the DNA matches it firmly. Only some rows state a clone size, as once, few, many or a class for expanded clones.

size: few; D: NA; J: TRBJ2-2; V: TRBV19; DNA: TGTGCCAGTTCAAAGGGAGCCGGGGAGCTGTTTTTT; CDR3: CASSKGAGELFF
size: NA; D: TRBD2; J: TRBJ2-1; V: TRBV20-1; DNA: TGCAGTGCTAGTTTAGCGGGAGCGAACCTCAATGAGCAGTTCTTC; CDR3: CSASLAGANLNEQFF
size: NA; D: NA; J: TRBJ2-3; V: TRBV5-1; DNA: TGCGCCAGCAGCTTACGCGATTTCACAGATACGCAGTATTTT; CDR3: CASSLRDFTDTQYF
size: NA; D: TRBD1; J: TRBJ1-1; V: TRBV19; DNA: TGTGCCAGTAGTAGGATCGGGACAGGGGACACTGAAGCTTTCTTT; CDR3: CASSRIGTGDTEAFF
size: NA; D: NA; J: TRBJ1-1; V: TRBV15; DNA: TGTGCCACCAGCAGAGGAATTTCTACCACTGAAGCTTTCTTT; CDR3: CATSRGISTTEAFF
size: NA; D: NA; J: TRBJ1-3; V: TRBV6-5; DNA: TGTGCCAGCAGTTCTGGACAGAATCCTGGAAACACCATATATTTT; CDR3: CASSSGQNPGNTIYF
size: NA; D: TRBD2; J: TRBJ2-7; V: TRBV10-3; DNA: TGTGCCATCGGAGGTGGCGGGAGGGCCTCGTTCTACGAGCAGTACTTC; CDR3: CAIGGGGRASFYEQYF
size: NA; D: NA; J: TRBJ1-2; V: TRBV18; DNA: TGTGCCAGCTCACCAAGACCACAGGGTTTGGCCTATGGCTACACCTTC; CDR3: CASSPRPQGLAYGYTF
size: once; D: TRBD2; J: TRBJ2-5; V: TRBV7-9; DNA: TGTGCCAGCAGCTTAGCCCTAGCGGGAGGGGAGACCCAGTACTTC; CDR3: CASSLALAGGETQYF
size: NA; D: TRBD2; J: TRBJ2-7; V: TRBV5-1; DNA: TGCGCCAGCAGCTTGGCGTCTCGGGGGGGCAGGTTATACGAGCAGTACTTC; CDR3: CASSLASRGGRLYEQYF
size: NA; D: NA; J: TRBJ1-5; V: TRBV27; DNA: TGTGCCAGCAGTAGGGAGGGCGGTCAGCCCCAGCATTTT; CDR3: CASSREGGQPQHF
size: NA; D: NA; J: TRBJ1-1; V: TRBV6-2/TRBV6-3; DNA: TGTGCCAGCAGTTACTCTGTCCTATGGGCTTTCTTT; CDR3: CASSYSVLWAFF
size: NA; D: NA; J: TRBJ1-2; V: TRBV2; DNA: TGTGCCAGCAGTGTGGGGGGTCCGGGCTACACCTTC; CDR3: CASSVGGPGYTF
size: NA; D: TRBD1; J: TRBJ1-2; V: TRBV7-9; DNA: TGTGCCAGCAGCTCCCCAGGACAGGGAGATGGCTACACCTTC; CDR3: CASSSPGQGDGYTF
size: NA; D: NA; J: TRBJ2-5; V: TRBV4-2; DNA: TGTGCCAGCAGCCCAGGAGGTGCCCAAGAGACCCAGTACTTC; CDR3: CASSPGGAQETQYF
size: NA; D: NA; J: TRBJ1-5; V: TRBV10-1; DNA: TGCGCCAGGTATGGGAGGTCCCAGCATTTT; CDR3: CARYGRSQHF
size: NA; D: TRBD1; J: TRBJ1-5; V: TRBV10-3; DNA: TGTGCCATCAGTGAATCCCCAGGGGGAACCCAGCCCCAGCATTTT; CDR3: CAISESPGGTQPQHF
size: NA; D: TRBD2; J: TRBJ2-1; V: TRBV5-1; DNA: TGCGCCAGCAGCCGACTAGCGGGAGGGCAGGGTGAGCAGTTCTTC; CDR3: CASSRLAGGQGEQFF
size: NA; D: TRBD1; J: TRBJ1-2; V: TRBV29-1; DNA: TGCAGCGTAGGAGTTGGGACAGCTAACTATGGCTACACCTTC; CDR3: CSVGVGTANYGYTF
size: NA; D: TRBD1; J: TRBJ1-2; V: TRBV19; DNA: TGTGCCAGTCAGGACAGGGGCTATGGCTACACCTTC; CDR3: CASQDRGYGYTF
size: once; D: TRBD2; J: TRBJ2-1; V: TRBV7-9; DNA: TGTGCCAGCAGACTTACTAGCGCGACCTACAATGAGCAGTTCTTC; CDR3: CASRLTSATYNEQFF
size: NA; D: TRBD2; J: TRBJ2-1; V: TRBV7-2; DNA: TGTGCCAGCAGAGTACTAGCGGCCATTAACAATGAGCAGTTCTTC; CDR3: CASRVLAAINNEQFF
size: few; D: NA; J: TRBJ1-2; V: TRBV6-5; DNA: TGTGCCAGCGGGGGGGGCAGCCGCTATGGCTACACCTTC; CDR3: CASGGGSRYGYTF
size: NA; D: TRBD2; J: TRBJ2-1; V: TRBV6-5; DNA: TGTGCCAGCAAAGGACTAGCCTACAATGAGCAGTTCTTC; CDR3: CASKGLAYNEQFF
size: NA; D: NA; J: TRBJ1-2; V: TRBV9; DNA: TGTGCCAGCAGCGTTCAGAGCGCTAACTATGGCTACACCTTC; CDR3: CASSVQSANYGYTF
size: NA; D: TRBD2; J: TRBJ2-3; V: TRBV11-3; DNA: TGTGCCAGCAGCTTCCGAGCGGGAGGTATGGATACGCAGTATTTT; CDR3: CASSFRAGGMDTQYF
size: NA; D: NA; J: TRBJ1-1; V: TRBV5-1; DNA: TGCGCCAGCAGCTTGGTGGACAGTGAAGCTTTCTTT; CDR3: CASSLVDSEAFF
size: NA; D: NA; J: TRBJ2-4; V: TRBV10-3; DNA: TGTGCCATCAGTTCGACTTTTGTAGCCAAAAACATTCAGTACTTC; CDR3: CAISSTFVAKNIQYF
size: NA; D: NA; J: TRBJ1-2; V: TRBV7-6; DNA: TGTGCCAGCAGCTTATCTGGCCAGGGGATCTATGGCTACACCTTC; CDR3: CASSLSGQGIYGYTF
size: NA; D: TRBD1; J: TRBJ1-4; V: TRBV7-2; DNA: TGTGCCAGCAGCTTAGACAGGGGTGGAGAAAAACTGTTTTTT; CDR3: CASSLDRGGEKLFF
size: NA; D: TRBD1; J: TRBJ2-5; V: TRBV24-1; DNA: TGTGCCACCGCCGGGACAGGGATGAAGGGGCAAGAGACCCAGTACTTC; CDR3: CATAGTGMKGQETQYF
size: NA; D: NA; J: TRBJ2-7; V: TRBV19; DNA: TGTGCCAGTAGTATACAGGGGTTCCCCTACGAGCAGTACTTC; CDR3: CASSIQGFPYEQYF
size: once; D: TRBD1; J: TRBJ1-4; V: TRBV4-1; DNA: TGCGCCAGCAGCCGAGGACAGGGAAGAGATGAAAAACTGTTTTTT; CDR3: CASSRGQGRDEKLFF
size: NA; D: TRBD2; J: TRBJ2-1; V: TRBV7-9; DNA: TGTGCCAGCAGCTTAGAGGGGAGGGGTGAGCAGTTCTTC; CDR3: CASSLEGRGEQFF
size: NA; D: NA; J: TRBJ1-2; V: TRBV7-2; DNA: TGTGCCAGCAGCTCCGGACAGCGCACCGCCCTGTATGGCTACACCTTC; CDR3: CASSSGQRTALYGYTF
size: NA; D: NA; J: TRBJ1-2; V: TRBV19; DNA: TGTGCCAGTAAGAGCTTTAACACCGGGTATGGCTACACCTTC; CDR3: CASKSFNTGYGYTF
size: once; D: NA; J: TRBJ2-1; V: TRBV7-9; DNA: TGTGCCAGCACCCCATTTGTGGAGTTTTCTGTGGATGAGCAGTTCTTC; CDR3: CASTPFVEFSVDEQFF
size: NA; D: NA; J: TRBJ2-4; V: TRBV28; DNA: TGTGCCAGCAGTTTCCAGGGGTTCAGCAAAAACATTCAGTACTTC; CDR3: CASSFQGFSKNIQYF
size: NA; D: NA; J: TRBJ2-4; V: TRBV5-1; DNA: TGCGCCAGCAGCTTGGCCGTGGAGGGGGCTCTAGCCAAAAACATTCAGTACTTC; CDR3: CASSLAVEGALAKNIQYF
size: NA; D: NA; J: TRBJ1-4; V: TRBV6-5; DNA: TGTGCCAGCAGTTACTCCGCAGGGGTGGAGAAAAAACTGTTTTTT; CDR3: CASSYSAGVEKKLFF
size: NA; D: TRBD2; J: TRBJ2-7; V: TRBV7-3; DNA: TGTGCCAGCAGCCGGCGTGCGGGAGTGGGCGAGCAGTACTTC; CDR3: CASSRRAGVGEQYF
size: once; D: NA; J: TRBJ1-5; V: TRBV4-1; DNA: TGCGCCAGCAGCCAAGAGGTATACAGTTATAGCAATCAGCCCCAGCATTTT; CDR3: CASSQEVYSYSNQPQHF
size: NA; D: NA; J: TRBJ1-5; V: TRBV19; DNA: TGTGCCAGTAGTATAGATGTCAGGGTCAATCAGCCCCAGCATTTT; CDR3: CASSIDVRVNQPQHF